These T cell receptor beta chains were read from a single sample in a study of blood T cell repertoires in COVID-19. TCRdb's table, derived via immunoSEQ multiplex PCR, lists solely in-frame clones and lacks some. The sample has 98,000 or so clones; about two thirds are singletons. The sample was peripheral blood. Receptor source: a woman aged 35 to 49 with acute or convalescent COVID-19. The CDR3 runs from the conserved cysteine through the conserved F or W. The D gene is left open where the match is weak. The size of a clone is reported for some rows only, either as once, few or many, or as a class for expanded clones.

cdr3_length clone_size d_call j_call v_call cdr3_nt cdr3_aa
14 many . TRBJ1-6 TRBV3-1/TRBV3-2 TGTGCCAGCAGCCAGCGGGGAGATAATTCACCCCTCCACTTT CASSQRGDNSPLHF
13 . . TRBJ2-5 TRBV10-3 TGTGCCATCAGTGAGGAGGGTAGGGAGACCCAGTACTTC CAISEEGRETQYF
15 . . TRBJ1-3 TRBV9 TGTGCCAGCAGCGTAGAGGGGAACTCTGGAAACACCATATATTTT CASSVEGNSGNTIYF
11 . . TRBJ1-2 TRBV20-1 TGCAGTGCGCCAGGGGTTTATGGCTACACCTTC CSAPGVYGYTF
14 . . TRBJ2-3 TRBV30 TGTGCCTGGAGACGGGACACAGGCACAGATACGCAGTATTTT CAWRRDTGTDTQYF
18 . TRBD1 TRBJ2-2 TRBV7-2 TGTGCCAGCAGCCCTAGGAGGCTCGGGACAGGGGGCTCCGGGGAGCTGTTTTTT CASSPRRLGTGGSGELFF
15 . TRBD1 TRBJ1-6 TRBV19 TGTGCCAGTAAAAGAACCGGGACAGACAATTCACCCCTCCACTTT CASKRTGTDNSPLHF
14 few . TRBJ2-7 TRBV5-6 TGTGCCAGCAGCTTGGTTGTGGGAGCCTACGAGCAGTACTTC CASSLVVGAYEQYF
15 . TRBD2 TRBJ2-7 TRBV18 TGTGCCAGCTCACCAGGTTCTAGCGGCAGCTACGAGCAGTACTTC CASSPGSSGSYEQYF
15 once . TRBJ2-3 TRBV7-8 TGTGCCAGCAGCCGAGGGGGGGAGCGCACAGATACGCAGTATTTT CASSRGGERTDTQYF
14 . . TRBJ2-2 TRBV5-1 TGCGCCAGCAGTGGAGGACAGACCACCGGGGAGCTGTTTTTT CASSGGQTTGELFF
17 . TRBD1 TRBJ2-7 TRBV3-1/TRBV3-2 TGTGCCAGCACCCCGAAGGGCAGGGGGCTTGGCTCCTACGAGCAGTACTTC CASTPKGRGLGSYEQYF
15 many TRBD1 TRBJ2-6 TRBV19 TGTGCCAGTAGCGAGACAGGGTCTGGGGCCAACGTCCTGACTTTC CASSETGSGANVLTF
14 . TRBD1 TRBJ1-2 TRBV28 TGTGCCAGCAGTAAGACAGGGAGTGACTATGGCTACACCTTC CASSKTGSDYGYTF
13 . TRBD2 TRBJ2-2 TRBV29-1 TGCAGCGTCCGGATGGGGGGGTCCGGGGAGCTGTTTTTT CSVRMGGSGELFF
14 few . TRBJ2-5 TRBV7-2 TGTGCCAGCAGCCGGGGGGCGGTCCTCCAGGCCCAGTACTTC CASSRGAVLQAQYF
15 . TRBD2 TRBJ2-1 TRBV30 TGTGCCTGGAGTTCAACCGGGACTACAGCGAGTGAGCAGTTCTTC CAWSSTGTTASEQFF
14 . . TRBJ1-2 TRBV19 TGTGCCAGTAGTTTAGGACGGGGAACGATCGGCTACACCTTC CASSLGRGTIGYTF
11 . . TRBJ2-7 TRBV6-5 TGTGCCAGCAGATCATCCTACGAGCAGTACTTC CASRSSYEQYF
17 . . TRBJ2-2 TRBV7-2 TGTGCCAGCAGCTTAGAACTTGGTCGAGGTACCACCGGGGAGCTGTTTTTT CASSLELGRGTTGELFF
15 . TRBD1 TRBJ2-2 TRBV25-1 TGTGCCAGCCGTAGACAGGGAATGAACACCGGGGAGCTGTTTTTT CASRRQGMNTGELFF
14 . TRBD1 TRBJ2-7 TRBV30 TGTGCCTGGAGTGGGACAGGGACCCCCTACGAGCAGTACTTC CAWSGTGTPYEQYF
20 . TRBD1 TRBJ2-7 TRBV2 TGTGCCAGCAGTGAGGATTTCCTAATAAGCGGGACAGGGTCAGCCTACGAGCAGTACTTC CASSEDFLISGTGSAYEQYF
18 . TRBD2 TRBJ2-2 TRBV3-1/TRBV3-2 TGTGCCAGCAGCTCGGGCGTAGGGCTAGCGGGGAACACCGGGGAGCTGTTTTTT CASSSGVGLAGNTGELFF
12 . . TRBJ2-1 TRBV5-5 TGTGCCAGCAGCCGAAGCGGGTATGAGCAGTTCTTC CASSRSGYEQFF
12 . . TRBJ2-3 TRBV3-1/TRBV3-2 TGTGCCAGCAGACTCGGCACAGATACGCAGTATTTT CASRLGTDTQYF
13 . TRBD1 TRBJ1-4 TRBV6-5 TGTGCCAGCAGCTGGACAGGGGGTGAAAAACTGTTTTTT CASSWTGGEKLFF
15 once TRBD1 TRBJ2-5 TRBV4-1 TGCGCCAGCAGGCATTCCGCAGGGGGCATGGAGACCCAGTACTTC CASRHSAGGMETQYF
11 once . TRBJ2-1 TRBV5-4 TGTGCCAGCAGCATCGACAGTGAGCAGTTCTTC CASSIDSEQFF
13 many TRBD2 TRBJ2-7 TRBV18 TGTGCCAGCTCTCCGGGGGGCTCCTACGAGCAGTACTTC CASSPGGSYEQYF
16 few TRBD1 TRBJ1-1 TRBV5-4 TGTGCCAGCAGACAGCCCGGACAGGGAATGAACACTGAAGCTTTCTTT CASRQPGQGMNTEAFF
15 . TRBD1 TRBJ1-5 TRBV5-1 TGCGCCAGCAGCGAAGGGACAGGGTACAATCAGCCCCAGCATTTT CASSEGTGYNQPQHF
15 . . TRBJ1-4 TRBV28 TGTGCCAGCAGCGGGACTACTTCTATTAATGAAAAACTGTTTTTT CASSGTTSINEKLFF
15 . . TRBJ1-3 TRBV11-1 TGTGCCAGCAGCCCTCGGACAGCCTCTGGAAACACCATATATTTT CASSPRTASGNTIYF
14 . . TRBJ2-3 TRBV5-1 TGCGCCAGCAGCTTGGCTAGCGGCACAGATACGCAGTATTTT CASSLASGTDTQYF
15 . . TRBJ2-2 TRBV11-2 TGTGCCAGCAGCCTCTTGACTGGAACCACCGGGGAGCTGTTTTTT CASSLLTGTTGELFF
15 . . TRBJ2-3 TRBV3-1/TRBV3-2 TGTGCCAGCAGCCAGATGGCGGGGGCCATGGATACGCAGTATTTT CASSQMAGAMDTQYF
15 . . TRBJ2-1 TRBV9 TGTGCCAGCAGCCTGGGGGCTAGTTCCTACAATGAGCAGTTCTTC CASSLGASSYNEQFF
17 . TRBD1 TRBJ1-1 TRBV7-8 TGTGCCAGCAGCATGACAGGGGGCCCCGGTACAAGCACTGAAGCTTTCTTT CASSMTGGPGTSTEAFF
14 . . TRBJ1-2 TRBV9 TGTGCCAGCAGCTCAACACAGGGAAATTATGGCTACACCTTC CASSSTQGNYGYTF